This T cell receptor (beta chain) is from a study of identical twins. TCRdb fed the 5' RACE reads into MiXCR, producing one record per CDR3 protein. The profile shows under 900,000 distinct CDR3 sequences, around a sixth of them singletons. Trimming removed 6 bases from V and 8 bases from J, with 20 bases in between. The CDR3 is made up of 15 amino acids. Germline CDR1 reads LNHNV; CDR2 reads YYDKDF (reference sequence). Another study also made use of these data, one on T cells expressing NK-cell markers.

The origin of this receptor is a woman under 30 in good health. The sequencing input was PBMCs. The V and J genes are TRBV15 and TRBJ2-1, with D perhaps TRBD2 (6 bases). CDR3 sequence reads: CATSPWWGENHEQFF. In DNA form, the CDR3 reads TGTGCCACCAGTCCTTGGTGGGGGGAGAACCATGAGCAGTTCTTC.